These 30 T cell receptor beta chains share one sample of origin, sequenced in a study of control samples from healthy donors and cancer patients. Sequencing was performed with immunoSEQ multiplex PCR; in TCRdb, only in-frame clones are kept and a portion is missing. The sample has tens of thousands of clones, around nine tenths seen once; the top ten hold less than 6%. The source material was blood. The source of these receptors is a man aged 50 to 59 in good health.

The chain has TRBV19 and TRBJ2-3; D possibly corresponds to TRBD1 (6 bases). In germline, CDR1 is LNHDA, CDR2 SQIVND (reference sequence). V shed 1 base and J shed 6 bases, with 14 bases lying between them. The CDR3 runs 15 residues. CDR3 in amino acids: CASSIGAGVGDTQYF. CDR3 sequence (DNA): TGTGCCAGTAGTATAGGCGCAGGGGTTGGGGATACGCAGTATTTT.

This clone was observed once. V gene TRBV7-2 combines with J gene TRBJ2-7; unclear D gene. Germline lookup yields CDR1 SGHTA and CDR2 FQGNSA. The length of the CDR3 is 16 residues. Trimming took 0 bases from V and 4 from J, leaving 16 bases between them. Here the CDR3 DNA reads TGTGCCAGCAGCTTAGCGAGCACAAATCCGAATTACGAGCAGTACTTC. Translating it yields CASSLASTNPNYEQYF.

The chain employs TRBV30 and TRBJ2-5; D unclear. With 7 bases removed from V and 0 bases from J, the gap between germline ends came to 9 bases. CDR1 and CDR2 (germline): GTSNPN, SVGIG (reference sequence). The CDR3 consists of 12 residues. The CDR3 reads CAFTVYQETQYF. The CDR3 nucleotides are TGTGCCTTCACGGTGTACCAAGAGACCCAGTACTTC.

Written as DNA, the CDR3 is TGTGCCAGCGTATCGGGACAGCAAGAGACCCAGTACTTC. Encoded protein: CASVSGQQETQYF. J is TRBJ2-5 and V is TRBV2; the match to TRBD1 covers 7 bases. The V gene end was trimmed by 8 bases and the J gene end by 2 bases; junction bases not matched to a gene: 5. This CDR3 has 13 amino acids. Germline V gene data show CDR1 as SNHLY and CDR2 as FYNNEI.

CDR3: CASTSGISRPQHF. The CDR3 DNA reads as TGTGCCAGCACCTCGGGCATCAGCCGGCCCCAGCATTTT. This chain uses TRBV6-6 with TRBJ1-5; no reliable D call. Trimming removed 7 bases from V and 9 bases from J, with 16 bases in between. Germline CDR1 MNHNY, CDR2 SVGAGI (reference sequence). The CDR3 is 13 amino acids.

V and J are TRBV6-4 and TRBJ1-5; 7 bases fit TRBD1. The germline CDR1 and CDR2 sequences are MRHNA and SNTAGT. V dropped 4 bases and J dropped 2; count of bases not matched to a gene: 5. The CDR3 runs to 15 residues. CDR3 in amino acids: CASSGGQVGNQPQHF. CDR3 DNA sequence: TGTGCCAGCAGTGGAGGACAGGTGGGCAATCAGCCCCAGCATTTT.

CDR3 sequence (DNA): TGCGCCAGCAGTGCCGGGACAGGAGAAAACTATGGCTACACCTTC. Translated, it gives CASSAGTGENYGYTF. The chain links TRBV10-1 to TRBJ1-2, with 8 positions matching TRBD1. The CDR3 sequence is 15 residues long. J gave up 2 bases and V 4 bases, and 6 bases lay outside the gene matches. Germline CDR1 is WNHNN and CDR2 is SYGVQD (reference sequence).

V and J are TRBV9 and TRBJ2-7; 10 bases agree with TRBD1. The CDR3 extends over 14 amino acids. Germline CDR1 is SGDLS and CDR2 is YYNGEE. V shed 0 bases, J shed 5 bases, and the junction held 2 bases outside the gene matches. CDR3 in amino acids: CASSVGDRGDEQYF. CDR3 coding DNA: TGTGCCAGCAGCGTAGGGGACAGGGGCGACGAGCAGTACTTC. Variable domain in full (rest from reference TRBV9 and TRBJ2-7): DSGVTQTPKHLITATGQRVTLRCSPRSGDLSVYWYQQSLDQGLQFLIQYYNGEERAKGNILERFSAQQFPDLHSELNLSSLELGDSALYFCASSVGDRGDEQYFGPGTRLTVT.

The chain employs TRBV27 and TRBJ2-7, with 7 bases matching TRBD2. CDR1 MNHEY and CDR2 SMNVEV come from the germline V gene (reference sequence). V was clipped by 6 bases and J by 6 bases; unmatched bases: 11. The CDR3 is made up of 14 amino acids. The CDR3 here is CASRGTGGGSEQYF. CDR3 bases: TGTGCCAGCAGGGGGACTGGCGGGGGTTCCGAGCAGTACTTC.

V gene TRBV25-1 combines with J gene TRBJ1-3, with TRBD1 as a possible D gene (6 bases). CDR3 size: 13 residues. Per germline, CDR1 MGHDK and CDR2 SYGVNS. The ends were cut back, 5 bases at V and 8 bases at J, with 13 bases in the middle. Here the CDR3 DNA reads TGTGCCAGCAGTCGGGCAGGGGTTGACACCATATATTTT. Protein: CASSRAGVDTIYF.

The CDR3 reads CASSMTPAGGLRTYNEQFF. CDR3 DNA: TGCGCCAGCAGCATGACTCCAGCGGGGGGGCTGAGGACCTACAATGAGCAGTTCTTC. The chain carries TRBV5-1 and TRBJ2-1; 10 nucleotides match TRBD2. CDR3 length: 19 residues. J gave up 2 bases and V 4 bases, and 15 bases lay outside the gene matches. In germline, CDR1 is SGHRS, CDR2 YFSETQ.

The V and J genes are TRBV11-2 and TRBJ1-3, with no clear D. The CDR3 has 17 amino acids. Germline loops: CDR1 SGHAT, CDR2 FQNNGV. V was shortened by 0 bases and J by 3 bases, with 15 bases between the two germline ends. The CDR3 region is CASSLDHWAAFGNTIYF. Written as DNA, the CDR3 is TGTGCCAGCAGCTTAGATCATTGGGCCGCATTTGGAAACACCATATATTTT.

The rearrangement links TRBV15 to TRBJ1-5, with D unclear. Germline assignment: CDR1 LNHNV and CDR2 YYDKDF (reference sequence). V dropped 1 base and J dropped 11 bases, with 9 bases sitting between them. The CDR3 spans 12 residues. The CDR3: CATSRVKEAQHF. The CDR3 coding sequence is TGTGCCACCAGCAGAGTGAAGGAGGCCCAGCATTTT.

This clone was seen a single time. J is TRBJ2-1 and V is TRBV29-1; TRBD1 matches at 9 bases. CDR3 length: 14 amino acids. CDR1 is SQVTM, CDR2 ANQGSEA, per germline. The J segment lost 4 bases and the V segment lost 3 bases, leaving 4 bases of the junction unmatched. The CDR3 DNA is TGCAGCGTTGACGGGGACAGGGCGTACAATGAGCAGTTCTTC. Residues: CSVDGDRAYNEQFF.

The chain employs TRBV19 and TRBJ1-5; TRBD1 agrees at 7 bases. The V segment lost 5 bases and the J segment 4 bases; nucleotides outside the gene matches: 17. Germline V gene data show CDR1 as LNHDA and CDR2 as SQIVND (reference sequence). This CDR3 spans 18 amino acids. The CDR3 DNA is TGTGCCAGTAGTCCCGGGCCTTGTCTGACAGGGAGGAATCAGCCCCAGCATTTT. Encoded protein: CASSPGPCLTGRNQPQHF.

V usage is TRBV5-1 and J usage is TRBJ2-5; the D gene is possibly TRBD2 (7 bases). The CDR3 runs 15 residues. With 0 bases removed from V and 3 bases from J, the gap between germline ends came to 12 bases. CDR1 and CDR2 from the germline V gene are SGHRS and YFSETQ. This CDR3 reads CASSLVPGGEETQYF. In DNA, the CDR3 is TGCGCCAGCAGCTTGGTTCCGGGGGGCGAAGAGACCCAGTACTTC.

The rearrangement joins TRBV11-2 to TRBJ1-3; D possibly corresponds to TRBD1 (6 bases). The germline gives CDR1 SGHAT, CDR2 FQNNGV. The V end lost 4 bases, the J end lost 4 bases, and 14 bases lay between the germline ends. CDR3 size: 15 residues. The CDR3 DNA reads TGTGCCAGCAGCTCCAAACAGGGTTTGGGAAACACCATATATTTT. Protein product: CASSSKQGLGNTIYF.

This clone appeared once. For the CDR3, the DNA is TGTGCCTGGAGCATACAGGCAACCCAAGAGACCCAGTACTTC. This encodes CAWSIQATQETQYF. The chain combines TRBV30 with TRBJ2-5; possibly TRBD1 for D (5 bases). The germline V gene encodes CDR1 GTSNPN and CDR2 SVGIG (reference sequence). V dropped 3 bases and J dropped 1 base, with 12 bases sitting between them. CDR3 length: 14 amino acids.

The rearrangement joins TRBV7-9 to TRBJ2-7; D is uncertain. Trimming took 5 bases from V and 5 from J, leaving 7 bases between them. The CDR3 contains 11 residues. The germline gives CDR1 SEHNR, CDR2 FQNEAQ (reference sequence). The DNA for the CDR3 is TGTGCCAGCAGCATCGCGGACGAGCAGTACTTC. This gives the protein CASSIADEQYF.

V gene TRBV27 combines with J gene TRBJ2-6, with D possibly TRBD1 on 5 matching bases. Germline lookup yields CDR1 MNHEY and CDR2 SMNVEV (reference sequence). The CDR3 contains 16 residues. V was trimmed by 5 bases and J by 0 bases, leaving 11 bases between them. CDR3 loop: CASSKRQISGANVLTF. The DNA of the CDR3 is TGTGCCAGCAGTAAACGACAGATCTCTGGGGCCAACGTCCTGACTTTC.

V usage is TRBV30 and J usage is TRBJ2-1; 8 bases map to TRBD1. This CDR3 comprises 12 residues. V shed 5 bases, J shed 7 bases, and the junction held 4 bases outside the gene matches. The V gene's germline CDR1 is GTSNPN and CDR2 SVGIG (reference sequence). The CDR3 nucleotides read TGTGCCTGGGGACAGGGCCTGAATGAGCAGTTCTTC. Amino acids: CAWGQGLNEQFF.

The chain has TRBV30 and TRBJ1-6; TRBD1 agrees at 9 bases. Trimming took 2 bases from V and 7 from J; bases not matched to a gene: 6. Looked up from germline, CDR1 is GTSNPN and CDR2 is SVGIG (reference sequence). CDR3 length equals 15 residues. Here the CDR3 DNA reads TGTGCCTGGAGTTACCGGGACAGGGACAATTCACCCCTCCACTTT. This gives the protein CAWSYRDRDNSPLHF.

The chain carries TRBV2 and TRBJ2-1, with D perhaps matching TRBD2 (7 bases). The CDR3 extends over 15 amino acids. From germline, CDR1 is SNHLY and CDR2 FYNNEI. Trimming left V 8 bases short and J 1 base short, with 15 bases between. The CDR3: CASRGRGGSYNEQFF. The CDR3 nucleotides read TGTGCCAGCCGAGGGAGGGGGGGATCCTACAATGAGCAGTTCTTC.

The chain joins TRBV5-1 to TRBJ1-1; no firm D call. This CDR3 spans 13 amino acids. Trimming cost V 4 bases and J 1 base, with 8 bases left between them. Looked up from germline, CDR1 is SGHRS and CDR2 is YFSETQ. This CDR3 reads CASSAVANTEAFF. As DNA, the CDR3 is TGCGCCAGCAGCGCGGTCGCGAACACTGAAGCTTTCTTT.

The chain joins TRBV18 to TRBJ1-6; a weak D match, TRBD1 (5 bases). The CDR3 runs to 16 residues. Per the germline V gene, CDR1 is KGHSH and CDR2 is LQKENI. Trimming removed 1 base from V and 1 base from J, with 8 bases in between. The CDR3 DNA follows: TGTGCCAGCTCACCACAAGGGGTATCCTATAATTCACCCCTCCACTTT. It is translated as CASSPQGVSYNSPLHF.

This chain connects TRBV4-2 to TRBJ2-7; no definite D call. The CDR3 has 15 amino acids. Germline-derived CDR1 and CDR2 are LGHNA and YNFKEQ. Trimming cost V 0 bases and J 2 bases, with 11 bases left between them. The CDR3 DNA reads TGTGCCAGCAGCCAAGAATACAGCGAGACCTACGAGCAGTACTTC. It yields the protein CASSQEYSETYEQYF.

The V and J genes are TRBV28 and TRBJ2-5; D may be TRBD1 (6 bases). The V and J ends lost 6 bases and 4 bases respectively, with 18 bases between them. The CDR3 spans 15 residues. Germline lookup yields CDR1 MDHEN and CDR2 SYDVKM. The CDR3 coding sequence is TGTGCCAGCAGACCCCAACAGGGTAGGCGAGAGACCCAGTACTTC. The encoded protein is CASRPQQGRRETQYF.

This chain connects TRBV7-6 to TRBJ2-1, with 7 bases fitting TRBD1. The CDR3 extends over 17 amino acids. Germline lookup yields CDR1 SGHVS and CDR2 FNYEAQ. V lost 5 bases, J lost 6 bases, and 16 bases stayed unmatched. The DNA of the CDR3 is TGTGCCAGCAGCCCACTCCTCGACAGGGCTCCAGGCAATGAGCAGTTCTTC. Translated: CASSPLLDRAPGNEQFF.

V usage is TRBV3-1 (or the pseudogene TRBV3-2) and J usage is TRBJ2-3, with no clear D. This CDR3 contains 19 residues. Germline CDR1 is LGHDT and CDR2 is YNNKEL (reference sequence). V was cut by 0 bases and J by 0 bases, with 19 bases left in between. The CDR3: CASSQDWPGWVGSTDTQYF. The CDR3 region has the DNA TGTGCCAGCAGCCAAGATTGGCCTGGGTGGGTAGGAAGCACAGATACGCAGTATTTT.

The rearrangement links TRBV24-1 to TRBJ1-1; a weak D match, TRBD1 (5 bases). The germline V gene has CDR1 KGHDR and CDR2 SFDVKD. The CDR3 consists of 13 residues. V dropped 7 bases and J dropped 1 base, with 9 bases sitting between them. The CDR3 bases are TGTGCCACCAGACTAGGGGAGAACACTGAAGCTTTCTTT. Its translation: CATRLGENTEAFF.